This TCR beta chain was sequenced for a study of blood T cell repertoires in COVID-19. At the level of the study: The United States, Italy and Spain were the sources of the acute and convalescent COVID-19 samples. PBMCs, B-cell-depleted T cells, or T cells provided the cDNA or gDNA that made up the material.

The CDR3 extends over 14 amino acids. With 2 bases removed from V and 6 bases from J, the gap between germline ends came to 10 bases. Germline assignment: CDR1 SGHTA and CDR2 FQGNSA. TCRdb's table, derived via immunoSEQ multiplex PCR, lists solely in-frame clones and lacks some. The table includes around 300,000 clones, under 90% detected once. The sequencing sample was made of peripheral blood. The rearrangement links TRBV7-2 to TRBJ2-2; D is unclear. The sequence was collected from a woman in her 40s who had recovered from COVID-19. DNA of the CDR3: TGTGCCAGCAGCTTATTGGGCTCGTCCGGGGAGCTGTTTTTT. Encoded protein: CASSLLGSSGELFF.